Listed below are T cell receptor beta chains from one sample, sequenced in a study of blood T cell repertoires in COVID-19. Sequencing used immunoSEQ multiplex PCR; TCRdb keeps in-frame clones, though not all of them. The table records about 150,000 clones, around 90% of them present only once. The sequenced sample consisted of peripheral blood. The source is a human donor in a cohort sampled during active COVID-19. CDR3s leave out the opening cysteine and the closing phenylalanine or tryptophan. The order of the fields is D gene, J gene, V gene, CDR3 protein. D genes are given only for firm matches.

.,TRBJ2-2,TRBV10-3,AISPFDTGELF
.,TRBJ1-2,TRBV2,ASRDSGNYGYT
.,TRBJ2-2,TRBV4-1,ASSQGWGENTGELF
TRBD2,TRBJ2-3,TRBV19,ASSIWGGRTDTQY
TRBD2,TRBJ2-3,TRBV6-4,ASSLAGPTDTQY
.,TRBJ1-1,TRBV11-2,ASSLYIGRNTEAF
TRBD1,TRBJ1-2,TRBV14,ASSRRTGDGYT
.,TRBJ1-2,TRBV27,ASSSQGLRYGYT
.,TRBJ1-1,TRBV12-3/TRBV12-4,ASSPQGGTEAF
.,TRBJ1-1,TRBV7-3,ASSFGGYTEAF
TRBD1,TRBJ1-1,TRBV7-6,ASSSGQGRTEAF
TRBD1,TRBJ2-7,TRBV6-6,ASSYLRGPYEQY
TRBD1,TRBJ2-3,TRBV10-3,AIRADRGGDTQY
TRBD1,TRBJ2-2,TRBV11-3,ASSGTTGVGTGELF
.,TRBJ2-7,TRBV20-1,SASDGGPSSYEQY
.,TRBJ1-1,TRBV2,ASNRGSAANTEAF
.,TRBJ2-1,TRBV25-1,ASGAAEQF
.,TRBJ2-7,TRBV20-1,SARQTYEQY
TRBD2,TRBJ2-2,TRBV27,ASSQIGLAGHTGELF
TRBD1,TRBJ1-1,TRBV7-8,ASSGGVTGGTNTEAF
TRBD2,TRBJ2-1,TRBV7-3,ASSPIGLAGGQSSYNEQF
.,TRBJ1-2,TRBV21-1,ASSKQPMEEGYGYT
TRBD1,TRBJ2-1,TRBV9,ASSVGTGGNEQF
.,TRBJ2-7,TRBV7-2,ASSFPSSYEQY
.,TRBJ1-6,TRBV18,ASSPDRGDSPLH
TRBD1,TRBJ2-2,TRBV7-8,ASSNRGRNTGELF
TRBD2,TRBJ2-1,TRBV5-1,ASTLGAGGLNEQF
.,TRBJ2-2,TRBV12-3/TRBV12-4,ASSPSGELF
TRBD2,TRBJ2-5,TRBV18,ASSPSGGIQETQY
TRBD2,TRBJ2-3,TRBV29-1,SAASGGNTDTQY